Listed below are T cell receptor beta chains from one sample, sequenced in a study of monozygotic twins with cystic fibrosis. Clones were sequenced by immunoSEQ multiplex PCR, and TCRdb holds only the in-frame ones, with some missing. The repertoire holds about 14,000 clones, with roughly 98% as singletons. The sample comprised blood. These TCRs come from a girl aged 2-10 years with cystic fibrosis. Both conserved end residues are part of each CDR3. Fields, in order: D gene, V gene, CDR3 protein. D genes are given only for firm matches.

D: .; V: TRBV5-1; CDR3: CASSLLAGSSPSAEAFF
D: TRBD2; V: TRBV27; CDR3: CASRHHKGGGNIGELFF
D: TRBD1; V: TRBV10-3; CDR3: CATKTGGGEKLFF
D: .; V: TRBV2; CDR3: CASSEEGFDTEAFF
D: .; V: TRBV5-1; CDR3: CASSPQTAHYGYTF
D: .; V: TRBV7-9; CDR3: CASSFGSDLSF
D: .; V: TRBV19; CDR3: CASSIDGLANEQFF
D: .; V: TRBV4-2; CDR3: CASSQGRVGETQYF
D: .; V: TRBV29-1; CDR3: CSVRGGYQETQYF
D: TRBD1; V: TRBV9; CDR3: CASSVGRGYGYTF
D: .; V: TRBV7-8; CDR3: CASSLVEAAEAFF
D: .; V: TRBV4-3; CDR3: CASSQDSSDTEAFF
D: TRBD1; V: TRBV10-3; CDR3: CATTKRDNRGTASGNTIYF
D: .; V: TRBV27; CDR3: CASTATTCPQHF
D: TRBD1; V: TRBV27; CDR3: CASSSITQGAEEQYF
D: TRBD1; V: TRBV29-1; CDR3: CSFAGGGGANVLTF
D: .; V: TRBV5-1; CDR3: CASSYTSGDGYTF
D: .; V: TRBV20-1; CDR3: CSARKGTGYTF
D: TRBD2; V: TRBV5-4; CDR3: CASSLGLAGITDTQYF
D: .; V: TRBV11-2; CDR3: CASSLDIGLNTEAFF
D: .; V: TRBV29-1; CDR3: CSVVDGKTYEQYF
D: .; V: TRBV7-2; CDR3: CASSLRGSYYGYTF
D: .; V: TRBV2; CDR3: CASRIRGVGQETQYF
D: TRBD2; V: TRBV6-1; CDR3: CASSGLAGNPYEQYF
D: TRBD1; V: TRBV27; CDR3: CASSTTGAGANVLTF
D: .; V: TRBV7-2; CDR3: CASSLDGATNEKLFF
D: TRBD1; V: TRBV5-6; CDR3: CASSSQGTGNTEAFF